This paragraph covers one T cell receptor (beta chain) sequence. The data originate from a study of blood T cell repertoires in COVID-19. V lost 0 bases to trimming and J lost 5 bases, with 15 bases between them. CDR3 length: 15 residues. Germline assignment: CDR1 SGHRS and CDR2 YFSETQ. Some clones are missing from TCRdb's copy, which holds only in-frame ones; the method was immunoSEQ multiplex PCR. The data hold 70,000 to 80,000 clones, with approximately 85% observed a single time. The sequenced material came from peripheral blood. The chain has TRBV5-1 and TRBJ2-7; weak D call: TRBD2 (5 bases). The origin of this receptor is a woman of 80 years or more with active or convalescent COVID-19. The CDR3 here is CASSLGAGSVHEQYF. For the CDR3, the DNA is TGCGCCAGCAGCTTGGGGGCGGGCTCGGTCCACGAGCAGTACTTC.